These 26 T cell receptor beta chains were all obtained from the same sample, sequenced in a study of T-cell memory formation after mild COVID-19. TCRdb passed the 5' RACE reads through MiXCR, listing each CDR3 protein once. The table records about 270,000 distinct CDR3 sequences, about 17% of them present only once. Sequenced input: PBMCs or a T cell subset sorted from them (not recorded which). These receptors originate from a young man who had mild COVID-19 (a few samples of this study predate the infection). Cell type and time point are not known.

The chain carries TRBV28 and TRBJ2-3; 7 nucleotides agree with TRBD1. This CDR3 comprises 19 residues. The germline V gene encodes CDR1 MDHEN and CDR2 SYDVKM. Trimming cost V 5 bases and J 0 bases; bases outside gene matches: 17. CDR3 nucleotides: TGTGCCAGCAGTAGGCCGGGACAGAACCCCGCAGGGAGCACAGATACGCAGTATTTT. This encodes CASSRPGQNPAGSTDTQYF.

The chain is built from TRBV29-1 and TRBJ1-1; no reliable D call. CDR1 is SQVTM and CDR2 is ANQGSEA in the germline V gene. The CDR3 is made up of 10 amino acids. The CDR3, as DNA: TGCAGTGTGTCGACCACTGAAGCTTTCTTT. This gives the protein CSVSTTEAFF.

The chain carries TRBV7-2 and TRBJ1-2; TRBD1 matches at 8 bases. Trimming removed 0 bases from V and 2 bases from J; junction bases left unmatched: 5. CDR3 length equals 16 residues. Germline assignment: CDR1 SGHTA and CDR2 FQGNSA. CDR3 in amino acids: CASSLADRGGNYGYTF. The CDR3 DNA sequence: TGTGCCAGCAGCTTAGCCGACAGGGGAGGGAACTATGGCTACACCTTC.

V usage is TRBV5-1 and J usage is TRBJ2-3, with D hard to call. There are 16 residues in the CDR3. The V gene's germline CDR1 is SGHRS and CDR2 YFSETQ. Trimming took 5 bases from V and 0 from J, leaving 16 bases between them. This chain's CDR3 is CASRRGNGPSTDTQYF. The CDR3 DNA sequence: TGCGCCAGCAGGCGAGGTAACGGCCCTAGCACAGATACGCAGTATTTT. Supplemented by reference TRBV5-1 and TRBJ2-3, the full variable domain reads KAGVTQTPRYLIKTRGQQVTLSCSPISGHRSVSWYQQTPGQGLQFLFEYFSETQRNKGNFPGRFSGRQFSNSRSEMNVSTLELGDSALYLCASRRGNGPSTDTQYFGPGTRLTVL.

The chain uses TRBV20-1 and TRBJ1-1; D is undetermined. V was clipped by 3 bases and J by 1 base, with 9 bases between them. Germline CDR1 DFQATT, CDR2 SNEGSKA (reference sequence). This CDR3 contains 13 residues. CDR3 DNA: TGCAGTGCTAGCAAAGAAGGGAACACTGAAGCTTTCTTT. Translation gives CSASKEGNTEAFF.

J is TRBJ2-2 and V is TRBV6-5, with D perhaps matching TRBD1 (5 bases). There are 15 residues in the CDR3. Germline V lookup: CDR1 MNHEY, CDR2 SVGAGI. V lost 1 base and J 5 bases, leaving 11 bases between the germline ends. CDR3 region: CASSYLGAGTGELFF. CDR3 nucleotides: TGTGCCAGCAGTTACTTAGGGGCAGGGACCGGGGAGCTGTTTTTT.

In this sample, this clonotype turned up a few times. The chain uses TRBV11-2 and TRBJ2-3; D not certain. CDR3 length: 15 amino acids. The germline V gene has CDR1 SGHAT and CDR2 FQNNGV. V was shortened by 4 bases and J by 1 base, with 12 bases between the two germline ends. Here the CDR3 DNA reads TGTGCCAGCAGCTCCCCACTGTATCGCACAGATACGCAGTATTTT. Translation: CASSSPLYRTDTQYF.

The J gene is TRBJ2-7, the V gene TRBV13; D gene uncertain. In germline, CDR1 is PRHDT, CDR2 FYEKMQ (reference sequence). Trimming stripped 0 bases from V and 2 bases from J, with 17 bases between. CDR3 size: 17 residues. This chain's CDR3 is CASSLGPTSGETYEQYF. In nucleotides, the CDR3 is TGTGCCAGCAGCTTAGGACCCACTTCAGGCGAAACCTACGAGCAGTACTTC.

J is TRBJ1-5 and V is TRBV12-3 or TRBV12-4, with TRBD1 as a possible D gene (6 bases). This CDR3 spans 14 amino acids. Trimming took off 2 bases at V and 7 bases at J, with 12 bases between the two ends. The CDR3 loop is CASSLLTGGQPQHF. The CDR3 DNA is TGTGCCAGCAGTTTATTGACAGGAGGGCAGCCCCAGCATTTT.

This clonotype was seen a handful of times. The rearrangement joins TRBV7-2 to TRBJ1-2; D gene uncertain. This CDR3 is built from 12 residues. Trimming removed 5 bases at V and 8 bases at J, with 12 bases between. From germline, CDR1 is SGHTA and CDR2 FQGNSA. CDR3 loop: CASSAPRGGYTF. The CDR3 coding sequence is TGTGCCAGCAGCGCTCCCCGTGGGGGCTACACCTTC.

The CDR3 DNA reads as TGTGCCAGCAGCTCCCTCGGAACAGCTTTCTTT. This sequence encodes CASSSLGTAFF. The chain has TRBV7-2 and TRBJ1-1, with D hard to call. V lost 4 bases to trimming and J lost 10 bases, with 10 bases between them. CDR1 SGHTA and CDR2 FQGNSA come from the germline V gene. The CDR3 is 11 amino acids.

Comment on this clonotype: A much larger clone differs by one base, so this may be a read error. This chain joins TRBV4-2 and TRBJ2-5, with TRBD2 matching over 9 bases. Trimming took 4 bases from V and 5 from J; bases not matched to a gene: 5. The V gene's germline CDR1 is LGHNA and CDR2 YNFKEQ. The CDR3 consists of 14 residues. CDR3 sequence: CASSRGLAVETQYF. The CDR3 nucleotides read TGTGCCAGCAGCCGGGGACTAGCTGTGGAGACCCAGTACTTC.

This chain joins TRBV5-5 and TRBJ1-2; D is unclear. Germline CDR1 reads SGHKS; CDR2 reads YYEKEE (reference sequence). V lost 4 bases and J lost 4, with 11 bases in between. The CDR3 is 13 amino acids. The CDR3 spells CASSPGSPYGYTF. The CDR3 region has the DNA TGTGCCAGCAGCCCCGGGAGCCCCTATGGCTACACCTTC.

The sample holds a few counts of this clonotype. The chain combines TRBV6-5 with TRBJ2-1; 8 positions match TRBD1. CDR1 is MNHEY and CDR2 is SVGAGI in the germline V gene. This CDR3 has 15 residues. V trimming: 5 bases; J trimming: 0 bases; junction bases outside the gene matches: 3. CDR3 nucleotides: TGTGCCAGCAGTACAGGGGGATCCTCCTACAATGAGCAGTTCTTC. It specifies CASSTGGSSYNEQFF.

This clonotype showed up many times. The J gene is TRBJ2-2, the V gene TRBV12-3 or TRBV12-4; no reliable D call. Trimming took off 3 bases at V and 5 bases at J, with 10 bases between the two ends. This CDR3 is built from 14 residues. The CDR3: CASSLNGGTGELFF. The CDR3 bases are TGTGCCAGCAGTTTGAACGGTGGAACCGGGGAGCTGTTTTTT.

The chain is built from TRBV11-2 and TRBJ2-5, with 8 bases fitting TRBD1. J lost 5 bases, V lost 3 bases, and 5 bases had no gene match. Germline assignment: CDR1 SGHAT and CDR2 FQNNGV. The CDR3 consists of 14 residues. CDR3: CASSFRGPDETQYF. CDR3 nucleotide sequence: TGTGCCAGCAGCTTCAGGGGGCCCGATGAGACCCAGTACTTC.

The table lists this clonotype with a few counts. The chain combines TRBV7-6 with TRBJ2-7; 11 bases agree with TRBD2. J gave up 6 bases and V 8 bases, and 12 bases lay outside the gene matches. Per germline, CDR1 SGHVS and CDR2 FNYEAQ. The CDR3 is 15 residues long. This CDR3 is CASLGGSGGAGEQYF. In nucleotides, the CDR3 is TGTGCCAGCCTGGGGGGTAGCGGGGGGGCCGGCGAGCAGTACTTC.

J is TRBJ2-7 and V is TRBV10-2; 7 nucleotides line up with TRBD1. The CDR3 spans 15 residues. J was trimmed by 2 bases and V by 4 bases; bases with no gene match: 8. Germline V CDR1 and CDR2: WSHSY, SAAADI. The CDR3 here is CASSGPQQGTYEQYV. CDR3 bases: TGCGCCAGCAGTGGGCCTCAACAGGGGACCTACGAGCAGTACGTC.

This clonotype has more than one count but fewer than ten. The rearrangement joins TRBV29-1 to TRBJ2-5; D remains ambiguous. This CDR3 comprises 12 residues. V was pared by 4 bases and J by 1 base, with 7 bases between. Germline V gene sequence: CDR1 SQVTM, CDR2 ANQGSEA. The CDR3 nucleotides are TGCAGCGTTGGCGGCAGCCAAGAGACCCAGTACTTC. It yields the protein CSVGGSQETQYF. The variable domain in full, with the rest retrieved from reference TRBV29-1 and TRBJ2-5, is SAVISQKPSRDICQRGTSLTIQCQVDSQVTMMFWYRQQPGQSLTLIATANQGSEATYESGFVIDKFPISRPNLTFSTLTVSNMSPEDSSIYLCSVGGSQETQYFGPGTRLLVL.

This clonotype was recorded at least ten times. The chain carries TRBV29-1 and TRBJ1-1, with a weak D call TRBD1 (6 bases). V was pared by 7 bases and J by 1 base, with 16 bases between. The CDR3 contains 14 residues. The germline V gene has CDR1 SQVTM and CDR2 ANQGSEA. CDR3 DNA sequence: TGCAGCGCAATAGGGGGACAACCGAACACTGAAGCTTTCTTT. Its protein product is CSAIGGQPNTEAFF.

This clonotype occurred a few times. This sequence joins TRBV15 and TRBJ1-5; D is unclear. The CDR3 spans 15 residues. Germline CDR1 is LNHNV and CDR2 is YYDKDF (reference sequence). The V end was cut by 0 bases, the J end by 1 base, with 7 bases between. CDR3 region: CATSRDRISNQPQHF. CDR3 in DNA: TGTGCCACCAGCAGAGATCGGATAAGCAATCAGCCCCAGCATTTT.

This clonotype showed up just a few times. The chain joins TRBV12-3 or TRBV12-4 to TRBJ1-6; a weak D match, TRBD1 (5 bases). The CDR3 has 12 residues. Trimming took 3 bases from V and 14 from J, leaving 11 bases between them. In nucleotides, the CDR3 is TGTGCCAGCAGTTTGGGGGGAGGGACCCTCCACTTT. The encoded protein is CASSLGGGTLHF.

CDR3 coding DNA: TGTGCCATCATGAAAAATGCCGTGAACACTGAAGCTTTCTTT. Its translation: CAIMKNAVNTEAFF. The chain uses TRBV10-3 and TRBJ1-1; no firm D call. Germline CDR1 is ENHRY and CDR2 is SYGVKD. The ends were cut back, 7 bases at V and 0 bases at J, with 12 bases in the middle. CDR3 length equals 14 residues.

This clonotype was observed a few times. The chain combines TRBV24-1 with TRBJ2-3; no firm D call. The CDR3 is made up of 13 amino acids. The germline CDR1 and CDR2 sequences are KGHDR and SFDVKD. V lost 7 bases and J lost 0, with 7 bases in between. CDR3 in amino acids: CATREPSTDTQYF. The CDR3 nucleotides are TGTGCCACCAGGGAACCTAGCACAGATACGCAGTATTTT.

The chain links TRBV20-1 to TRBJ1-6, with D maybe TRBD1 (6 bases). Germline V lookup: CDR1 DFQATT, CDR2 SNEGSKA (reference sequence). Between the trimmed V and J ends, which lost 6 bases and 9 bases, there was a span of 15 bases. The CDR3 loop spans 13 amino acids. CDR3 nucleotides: TGCAGTGCAGGGGGGGCCGCCGGTTCACCCCTCCACTTT. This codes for CSAGGAAGSPLHF.

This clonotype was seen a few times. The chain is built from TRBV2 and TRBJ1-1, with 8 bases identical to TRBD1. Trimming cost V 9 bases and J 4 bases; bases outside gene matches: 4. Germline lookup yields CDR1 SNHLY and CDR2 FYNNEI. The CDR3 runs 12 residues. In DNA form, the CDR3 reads TGTGCCAGTTCAGGGGGCCGCACTGAAGCTTTCTTT. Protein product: CASSGGRTEAFF.